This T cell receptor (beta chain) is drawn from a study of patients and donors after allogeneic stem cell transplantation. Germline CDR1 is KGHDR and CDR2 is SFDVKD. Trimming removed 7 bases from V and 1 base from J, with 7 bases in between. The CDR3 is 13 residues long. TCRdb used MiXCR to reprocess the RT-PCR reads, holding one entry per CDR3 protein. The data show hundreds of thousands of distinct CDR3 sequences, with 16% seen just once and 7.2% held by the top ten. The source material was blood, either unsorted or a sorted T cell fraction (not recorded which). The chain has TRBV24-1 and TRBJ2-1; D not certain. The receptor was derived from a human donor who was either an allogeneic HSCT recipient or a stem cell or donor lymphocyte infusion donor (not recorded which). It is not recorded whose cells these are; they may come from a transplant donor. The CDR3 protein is CATSGASYNEQFF. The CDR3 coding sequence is TGTGCCACCAGCGGTGCATCCTACAATGAGCAGTTCTTC.